These 10 T cell receptor beta chains originate from one sample sequenced in a study of shared clonotypes between healthy human individuals. Assay: immunoSEQ multiplex PCR; the TCRdb copy retains only in-frame clones and omits some. Among millions of clones, over 85% were seen once, and the ten largest hold around 0.15%. Sequencing was carried out using naive CD4+ T cells sorted from blood. Subset of the sample: CD45RA+ positively selected. These receptors came from a man aged 18 to 30 in good health.

The CDR3 loop is CAIPRGRLNTGELFF. CDR3 in DNA: TGTGCCATCCCCCGGGGGCGATTGAACACCGGGGAGCTGTTTTTT. The chain carries TRBV10-3 and TRBJ2-2; D may match TRBD1 or TRBD2 (6 bases each). This CDR3 spans 15 amino acids. Deletions cut 8 bases from V and 1 base from J, with 14 bases between. The germline V gene has CDR1 ENHRY and CDR2 SYGVKD.

The rearrangement joins TRBV27 to TRBJ2-1; D remains ambiguous. CDR1 is MNHEY and CDR2 is SMNVEV in the germline V gene (reference sequence). This CDR3 is built from 17 residues. V was shortened by 6 bases and J by 1 base, with 19 bases between the two germline ends. CDR3: CASSPRSPRGSYNEQFF. The CDR3 nucleotides read TGTGCCAGCAGCCCTCGGTCCCCTAGAGGATCCTACAATGAGCAGTTCTTC.

As for this clone: The same CDR3 is also encoded by other DNA sequences in this sample. This chain joins TRBV30 and TRBJ2-7; weak D call: TRBD2 (5 bases). The length of the CDR3 is 12 residues. The germline gives CDR1 GTSNPN, CDR2 SVGIG (reference sequence). Between the trimmed V and J ends, which lost 0 bases and 3 bases, there was a span of 6 bases. CDR3 DNA sequence: TGTGCCTGGAGTGTACGGGGCTACGAGCAGTACTTC. It specifies CAWSVRGYEQYF.

This clone was detected once. Other DNA variants within this sample encode the same CDR3. The genes are TRBV2 and TRBJ2-4, with D possibly TRBD1 on 5 matching bases. Trimming left V 2 bases short and J 0 bases short, with 5 bases between. This CDR3 has 14 residues. Germline assignment: CDR1 SNHLY and CDR2 FYNNEI. CDR3 sequence: CASSEQGAKNIQYF. Here the CDR3 DNA reads TGTGCCAGCAGTGAACAGGGAGCCAAAAACATTCAGTACTTC.

The rearrangement links TRBV30 to TRBJ2-2; the D is unclear. The CDR3 loop spans 13 amino acids. V was shortened by 1 base and J by 5 bases, with 8 bases between the two germline ends. The germline V gene encodes CDR1 GTSNPN and CDR2 SVGIG (reference sequence). In nucleotides, the CDR3 is TGTGCCTGGAGTGAATCACGGACCGGGGAGCTGTTTTTT. Amino acids: CAWSESRTGELFF. The full variable domain, rest sourced from reference TRBV30 and TRBJ2-2, is SQTIHQWPATLVQPVGSPLSLECTVEGTSNPNLYWYRQAAGRGLQLLFYSVGIGQISSEVPQNLSASRPQDRQFILSSKKLLLSDSGFYLCAWSESRTGELFFGEGSRLTVL.

With regard to this clone: This specimen includes other DNA sequences encoding the same CDR3. The chain joins TRBV20-1 to TRBJ1-1; D not resolved. The ends were cut back, 2 bases at V and 3 bases at J, with 4 bases in the middle. This CDR3 comprises 11 residues. Germline V gene lookup returns CDR1 DFQATT and CDR2 SNEGSKA (reference sequence). In DNA form, the CDR3 reads TGCAGTGCTAGATCCGACACTGAAGCTTTCTTT. Translated: CSARSDTEAFF.

The chain employs TRBV10-3 and TRBJ1-4, with D tentatively TRBD1 (5 bases). Germline-derived CDR1 and CDR2 are ENHRY and SYGVKD. V was shortened by 6 bases and J by 4 bases, with 9 bases between the two germline ends. This CDR3 contains 13 residues. The CDR3 nucleotides are TGTGCCATCAGAAGACAGCTTAATGAAAAACTGTTTTTT. Residues: CAIRRQLNEKLFF.

The V and J genes are TRBV7-9 and TRBJ1-4; 7 bases agree with TRBD1. The CDR3 spans 15 residues. Germline V lookup: CDR1 SEHNR, CDR2 FQNEAQ (reference sequence). V was pared by 5 bases and J by 2 bases, with 5 bases of the junction left unmatched. The CDR3 DNA follows: TGTGCCAGCAGCCCCTCCAGGGGGACTAATGAAAAACTGTTTTTT. Translating gives CASSPSRGTNEKLFF. The whole variable domain, remainder taken from reference TRBV7-9 and TRBJ1-4, is DTGVSQNPRHKITKRGQNVTFRCDPISEHNRLYWYRQTLGQGPEFLTYFQNEAQLEKSRLLSDRFSAERPKGSFSTLEIQRTEQGDSAMYLCASSPSRGTNEKLFFGSGTQLSVL.

The chain is built from TRBV11-3 and TRBJ2-3, with 7 bases lining up with TRBD2. Germline CDR1 reads SGHNT; CDR2 reads YENEEA. The trim removed 3 bases at V and 9 bases at J, leaving 6 bases unmatched. This CDR3 has 13 amino acids. DNA of the CDR3: TGTGCCAGCAGCTTCGGCGGGAGTAACACGCAGTATTTT. This encodes CASSFGGSNTQYF.

The V and J genes are TRBV28 and TRBJ2-1, with D possibly TRBD2 on 5 matching bases. This CDR3 comprises 18 residues. Deletions cut 7 bases from V and 0 bases from J, with 22 bases between. The V gene's germline CDR1 is MDHEN and CDR2 SYDVKM. In DNA form, the CDR3 reads TGTGCCAGCACCCCATTCGGCCTAGCTAAAGGCTCCTACAATGAGCAGTTCTTC. This encodes CASTPFGLAKGSYNEQFF.